This T cell receptor beta chain stems from a study of blood T cells in healthy people across ages. This clonotype turned up a few times. The antigen remains undetermined. Trimming shortened V by 5 bases and J by 10 bases, and 15 bases separated the two germline ends. CDR3 length equals 13 residues. CDR1 MNHEY and CDR2 SMNVEV come from the germline V gene (reference sequence). The authors ran a second PCR of 7 to 11 cycles using a sample-barcoded 5' primer and a J-beta primer mix. From the 5' RACE reads, TCRdb called clonotypes with MiXCR, one entry per CDR3 protein. The repertoire includes about 1.5 million distinct CDR3 sequences, roughly 43% of them detected once, and around 4% sits in the top ten. Study-level points and caveats: Long-lived donors exceeded aged donors in naive CD4+ cells and diversity. Researchers report that TCR beta diversity correlated strongly with naive T cell percentage.

The TCR originated in a woman under 30 in good health. The sequencing input was blood. The chain couples TRBV27 to TRBJ1-5; D is possibly TRBD1 (5 bases). The CDR3 coding sequence is TGTGCCAGCAGTATGGGACTTGGTCAACCCCAGCATTTT. Translated: CASSMGLGQPQHF.